This T cell receptor (beta chain) was sequenced during a study of blood T cell repertoires in COVID-19. Germline V gives CDR1 LNHDA, CDR2 SQIVND (reference sequence). With V trimmed by 7 bases and J by 5 bases, 6 bases remained unmatched. The CDR3 has 15 residues. Only in-frame clones appear in the TCRdb table, and some are missing; sequencing was by immunoSEQ multiplex PCR. The profile shows under 170,000 clones, 75% to 90% of them singletons. This sequence joins TRBV19 and TRBJ2-5; TRBD2 agrees at 14 bases. The TCR originated in a woman in her sixties with active or convalescent COVID-19. What was sequenced was peripheral blood. The CDR3, as DNA: TGTGCCAGTACCGGGACTAGCGGGGGCTCGGAGACCCAGTACTTC. This translates into CASTGTSGGSETQYF.